Below are 16 T cell receptor beta chains sequenced from a single sample in a study of regulatory T cells in long-lasting Graves disease. Time point noted: newly diagnosed GD, antithyroid drugs for less than 3 months. Researchers made the TCR library from RNA that was extracted from PBMCs. According to the study, TCR beta libraries were built with iRepertoire HTBI primers and CDR3-region Arm-PCR. TCRdb redid the calling of the multiplex PCR reads with MiXCR, one entry per CDR3 protein. The sample shows approximately 300,000 distinct CDR3 sequences, under 20% of them seen only once. The source material was peripheral blood mononuclear cells (PBMCs), sampled at new diagnosis, from a patient treated with antithyroid drugs. These receptors were taken from a female donor with Graves disease.

V is TRBV5-6 and J is TRBJ1-3; 9 bases map to TRBD1. Germline CDR1 SGHDT, CDR2 YYEEEE. The trim removed 5 bases at V and 4 bases at J, leaving 13 bases unmatched. The CDR3 consists of 17 residues. CDR3 nucleotides: TGTGCCAGCAGGAATGGGGACAGGGCCTTGGGAGGAAACACCATATATTTT. This gives the protein CASRNGDRALGGNTIYF.

This clonotype was counted between two and nine times. The rearrangement joins TRBV13 to TRBJ1-2, with 7 nucleotides matching TRBD1. CDR3 length: 15 amino acids. Looked up from germline, CDR1 is PRHDT and CDR2 is FYEKMQ (reference sequence). J lost 4 bases, V lost 4 bases, and 9 bases had no gene match. The CDR3 sequence is CASSSGQLGVYGYTF. Written as DNA, the CDR3 is TGTGCCAGCAGCTCGGGACAGTTGGGGGTCTATGGCTACACCTTC.

With regard to this clonotype: The likely explanation is a read error, given a far larger clone one base away. The V gene is TRBV7-2, the J gene TRBJ1-5, with D maybe TRBD1 (5 bases). This CDR3 has 15 amino acids. Germline V gives CDR1 SGHTA, CDR2 FQGNSA. V lost 7 bases and J lost 6, with 19 bases in between. The chain's CDR3 is CASTPGRALSQPQHF. The CDR3 DNA reads as TGTGCCAGCACCCCAGGGAGGGCCCTCAGTCAGCCCCAGCATTTT.

This clonotype was counted many times. The chain recombines TRBV20-1 with TRBJ2-1; no reliable D call. This CDR3 spans 11 amino acids. Trimming shortened V by 0 bases and J by 11 bases, and 8 bases separated the two germline ends. The germline gives CDR1 DFQATT, CDR2 SNEGSKA (reference sequence). CDR3 DNA: TGCAGTGCTAGAGATCGCACTCAGCAGTTCTTC. It translates to CSARDRTQQFF.

This clonotype was found many times. The V gene is TRBV2, the J gene TRBJ1-2, with unresolved D. The length of the CDR3 is 14 residues. CDR1 and CDR2 from the germline V gene are SNHLY and FYNNEI. Trimming removed 1 base at V and 7 bases at J, with 13 bases between. CDR3 sequence (DNA): TGTGCCAGCAGTGAAGGTGAATATCGGGCTGGCTACACCTTC. It specifies CASSEGEYRAGYTF.

This clonotype was counted at least ten times. V is TRBV5-6 and J is TRBJ2-2, with no clear D. The germline V and J ends were trimmed by 2 bases and 7 bases, with 12 bases remaining between them. Germline assignment: CDR1 SGHDT and CDR2 YYEEEE. The CDR3 runs 14 residues. The CDR3 protein is CASSLDVGNGELFF. The CDR3 bases are TGTGCCAGCAGCTTAGACGTGGGAAACGGGGAGCTGTTTTTT.

The chain recombines TRBV12-3 or TRBV12-4 with TRBJ2-1, with 9 bases aligning to TRBD1. With 6 bases clipped from V and 8 bases from J, the junction kept 17 bases outside the gene matches. The CDR3 is 17 amino acids. CDR3 loop: CASSPTPGQGSPHEQFF. The CDR3 bases are TGTGCCAGCAGCCCAACCCCGGGACAGGGAAGTCCCCATGAGCAGTTCTTC.

This clonotype was detected a few times. CDR3 nucleotide sequence: TGTGCCAGCACGGTAGTAGGACGCCACGAGCAGTACTTC. It specifies CASTVVGRHEQYF. The chain joins TRBV25-1 to TRBJ2-7; the D is unclear. This CDR3 comprises 13 residues. V lost 7 bases, J lost 5 bases, and 15 bases lay in between. The germline V gene encodes CDR1 MGHDK and CDR2 SYGVNS.

This sequence joins TRBV11-3 and TRBJ2-1, with 8 bases identical to TRBD1. Germline V gene data show CDR1 as SGHNT and CDR2 as YENEEA. The CDR3 totals 14 residues. V was pared by 5 bases and J by 4 bases, with 4 bases of the junction left unmatched. CDR3 amino acids: CASSKGQVYNEQFF. The CDR3 bases are TGTGCCAGCAGCAAGGGACAGGTGTACAATGAGCAGTTCTTC.

The table lists this clonotype with a few counts. Possible read error: a much larger clone is one base away. The J gene is TRBJ2-5, the V gene TRBV6-1; 8 bases map to TRBD2. The J call may be faulty, since TRBJ2-1 better matches the DNA end. This CDR3 has 15 amino acids. From germline, CDR1 is MNHNS and CDR2 SASEGT. CDR3 DNA: TGTGCCGGCAGCCCCGGGGTAGCGGGACACAATGAGCAGTTCTTC. Translating gives CAGSPGVAGHNEQFF.

This clonotype has ten or more counts. V and J are TRBV2 and TRBJ2-1; the match to TRBD2 covers 7 bases. Germline CDR1 SNHLY, CDR2 FYNNEI. The CDR3 runs 12 residues. The junction had 5 bases not matched to a gene; V was cut back by 9 bases and J by 6 bases. The CDR3 sequence: CASKTSPNEQFF. The CDR3 bases are TGTGCCAGTAAGACTAGCCCCAATGAGCAGTTCTTC.

Ten or more counts support this clonotype. The rearrangement joins TRBV6-1 to TRBJ2-7; D unclear. The length of the CDR3 is 15 residues. V gave up 2 bases and J gave up 0 bases, with 11 bases separating them. CDR1 is MNHNS and CDR2 is SASEGT in the germline V gene. CDR3 sequence (DNA): TGTGCCAGCAGTGAAACGACGGCTAGCTCCTACGAGCAGTACTTC. Protein sequence: CASSETTASSYEQYF.

This clonotype was found a few times. DNA of the CDR3: TGTGCCAGCAGCCACCGGGACAGGGGAGAGGCCTGCAGCGAGCAGTACTTC. Encoded protein: CASSHRDRGEACSEQYF. This rearrangement joins TRBV7-6 to TRBJ2-7, with TRBD1 matching 10 bases. This CDR3 region has 17 residues. CDR1 is SGHVS and CDR2 is FNYEAQ in the germline V gene. Trimming took 5 bases from V and 6 from J; bases not matched to a gene: 16.

The sample holds many counts of this clonotype. The rearrangement links TRBV19 to TRBJ2-2; 9 bases line up with TRBD1. The V gene end was trimmed by 7 bases and the J gene end by 2 bases; junction bases not matched to a gene: 11. This CDR3 spans 17 amino acids. The germline V gene encodes CDR1 LNHDA and CDR2 SQIVND (reference sequence). The CDR3 spells CASTPFGTGRNTGELFF. DNA for the CDR3: TGTGCCAGTACTCCGTTCGGGACAGGGCGAAACACCGGGGAGCTGTTTTTT.

The CDR3 DNA reads TGTGCCAGCAGTGGGGGACTAGCGGGAGTCACCTACGAGCAGTACTTC. Translated, it gives CASSGGLAGVTYEQYF. The J gene is TRBJ2-7, the V gene TRBV12-3 or TRBV12-4; 14 bases are shared with TRBD2. The CDR3 sequence is 16 residues long. J was trimmed by 2 bases and V by 5 bases; bases with no gene match: 5.

This clonotype was counted at least ten times. The CDR3 is CASTPGPSSGYTF. CDR3 sequence (DNA): TGTGCCAGCACCCCGGGACCCAGCAGTGGCTACACCTTC. V usage is TRBV28 and J usage is TRBJ1-2; possible D gene TRBD1, 5 bases. The CDR3 is 13 residues long. Trimming stripped 7 bases from V and 7 bases from J, with 16 bases between. Germline CDR1 MDHEN, CDR2 SYDVKM.